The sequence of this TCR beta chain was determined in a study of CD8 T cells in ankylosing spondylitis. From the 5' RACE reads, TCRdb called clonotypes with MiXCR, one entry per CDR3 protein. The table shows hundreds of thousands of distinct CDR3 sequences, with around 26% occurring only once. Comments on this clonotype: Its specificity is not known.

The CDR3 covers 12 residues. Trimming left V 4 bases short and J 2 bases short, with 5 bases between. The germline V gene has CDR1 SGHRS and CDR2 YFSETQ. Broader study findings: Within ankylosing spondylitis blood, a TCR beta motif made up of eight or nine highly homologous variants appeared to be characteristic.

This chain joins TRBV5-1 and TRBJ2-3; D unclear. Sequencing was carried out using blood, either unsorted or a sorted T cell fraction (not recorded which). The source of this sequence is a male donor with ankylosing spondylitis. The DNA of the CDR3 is TGCGCCAGCAGCAACTACACAGATACGCAGTATTTT. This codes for CASSNYTDTQYF.